The text below deals with one T cell receptor (beta chain). TCRdb re-called the RT-PCR reads through MiXCR, storing one row per CDR3 protein. The sample holds 200,000 to 250,000 distinct CDR3 sequences; around an eighth are singletons and the top ten take more than 9%. This entry belongs to a study of patients and donors after allogeneic stem cell transplantation. The CDR3 is 14 amino acids. Germline V gene data show CDR1 as SGHTA and CDR2 as FQGNSA. V trimming: 5 bases; J trimming: 9 bases; junction bases outside the gene matches: 10. The sequence was obtained from a human donor who was either an allogeneic HSCT recipient or a stem cell or donor lymphocyte infusion donor (not recorded which). It is not recorded whose cells these are; they may come from a transplant donor. The specimen was blood, either unsorted or a sorted T cell fraction (not recorded which). This chain links TRBV7-2 with TRBJ2-1; the match to TRBD1 covers 7 bases. CDR3: CASSAWGRGSEQFF. The CDR3 DNA reads TGTGCCAGCAGCGCCTGGGGCAGGGGGAGTGAGCAGTTCTTC.